This entry lists 27 T cell receptor beta chains sequenced from one sample in a study of blood T cells in healthy people across ages. Using a J-beta primer mix together with a sample-barcoded 5' primer, a second PCR was run for about 6 to 12 cycles. TCRdb used MiXCR to reprocess the 5' RACE reads, holding one entry per CDR3 protein. The top ten hold 30% to 40% of the sample, which has 660,000 or so distinct CDR3 sequences, 45% to 65% seen once. Input material: blood. All receptors come from a man aged 60 to 75 in good health.

This clonotype has more than one count but fewer than ten. The chain couples TRBV29-1 to TRBJ2-7; TRBD1 matches at 8 bases. After removal of 6 bases from V and 6 bases from J, the junction contained 7 bases not matched to a gene. CDR3 length equals 12 residues. The germline CDR1 and CDR2 sequences are SQVTM and ANQGSEA. The CDR3 nucleotides read TGCAGCGTATCGACAGGGGCTCTCGAGCAGTACTTC. It translates to CSVSTGALEQYF.

The chain has TRBV7-2 and TRBJ2-3; 9 bases align to TRBD2. The CDR3 has 17 amino acids. Germline V gene data show CDR1 as SGHTA and CDR2 as FQGNSA. With V trimmed by 4 bases and J by 1 base, 9 bases remained unmatched. CDR3 nucleotides: TGTGCCAGCAGCTACAGCGGGGGGCGGATCCGCACAGATACGCAGTATTTT. Its translation is CASSYSGGRIRTDTQYF.

This clonotype was counted only a few times. The chain has TRBV2 and TRBJ2-3; TRBD1 matches 10 bases. J gave up 6 bases and V 7 bases, and 7 bases lay outside the gene matches. Germline-derived CDR1 and CDR2 are SNHLY and FYNNEI. This CDR3 region has 14 residues. CDR3 DNA: TGTGCCAGCACCCAGGACAGGGGGTCGGATACGCAGTATTTT. Translation gives CASTQDRGSDTQYF.

This sequence joins TRBV5-1 and TRBJ2-7; 8 bases map to TRBD1. The J call may not be correct, given that the DNA end is closer to TRBJ2-5. This CDR3 spans 14 amino acids. CDR1 and CDR2 from the germline V gene are SGHRS and YFSETQ. The CDR3 DNA reads as TGCGCCAGCAGCCAACAGACAGGGGTGCAGACCCAGTACTTC. This encodes CASSQQTGVQTQYF.

This clonotype was recorded a few times. V gene TRBV7-2 combines with J gene TRBJ2-1; 12 bases fit TRBD2. CDR3 length: 17 amino acids. Trimming took 5 bases from V and 0 from J; bases not matched to a gene: 5. Per the germline V gene, CDR1 is SGHTA and CDR2 is FQGNSA. Here the CDR3 DNA reads TGTGCCAGCAGCCAGACTAGCGGGGGATACTCCTACAATGAGCAGTTCTTC. It yields the protein CASSQTSGGYSYNEQFF. Supplemented by reference TRBV7-2 and TRBJ2-1, the full variable domain reads GAGVSQSPSNKVTEKGKDVELRCDPISGHTALYWYRQSLGQGLEFLIYFQGNSAPDKSGLPSDRFSAERTGGSVSTLTIQRTQQEDSAVYLCASSQTSGGYSYNEQFFGPGTRLTVL.

This clonotype is a singleton in its sample. The rearrangement uses TRBV5-1 and TRBJ2-3, with a weak D call TRBD2 (6 bases). CDR1 SGHRS and CDR2 YFSETQ come from the germline V gene. The CDR3 sequence is 14 residues long. Trimming removed 4 bases from V and 6 bases from J, with 15 bases in between. This chain's CDR3 is CASSPDASGDTQYF. CDR3 nucleotide sequence: TGCGCCAGCAGCCCTGACGCAAGCGGGGATACGCAGTATTTT.

J is TRBJ1-2 and V is TRBV7-2, with D uncertain. The V end lost 6 bases, the J end lost 0 bases, and 17 bases lay between the germline ends. The germline V gene encodes CDR1 SGHTA and CDR2 FQGNSA. The CDR3 totals 16 residues. CDR3 protein: CASSHPGRASNYGYTF. CDR3 bases: TGTGCCAGCAGTCATCCCGGACGGGCCTCTAACTATGGCTACACCTTC. The full variable domain, with the rest looked up from reference TRBV7-2 and TRBJ1-2, is GAGVSQSPSNKVTEKGKDVELRCDPISGHTALYWYRQSLGQGLEFLIYFQGNSAPDKSGLPSDRFSAERTGGSVSTLTIQRTQQEDSAVYLCASSHPGRASNYGYTFGSGTRLTVV.

This clonotype was observed a few times. The chain joins TRBV2 to TRBJ2-5; D uncertain. CDR3 length: 14 residues. Germline CDR1 SNHLY, CDR2 FYNNEI. V lost 8 bases and J 0 bases, leaving 13 bases between the germline ends. CDR3 bases: TGTGCCAGCGGAATAGCCGTGTACCAAGAGACCCAGTACTTC. Translation gives CASGIAVYQETQYF.

This chain uses TRBV4-2 with TRBJ2-1, with 9 bases fitting TRBD1. Germline V lookup: CDR1 LGHNA, CDR2 YNFKEQ. The CDR3 has 15 residues. V lost 0 bases and J lost 3; bases outside the gene matches: 0. As DNA, the CDR3 is TGTGCCAGCAGCCAAGAGGGACAGGGCTACAATGAGCAGTTCTTC. It translates to CASSQEGQGYNEQFF.

J is TRBJ2-3 and V is TRBV10-3; TRBD2 matches at 7 bases. This CDR3 contains 14 residues. Germline assignment: CDR1 ENHRY and CDR2 SYGVKD. V lost 0 bases to trimming and J lost 8 bases; unmatched junction nucleotides: 5. CDR3 sequence: CAISESGGWGTQYF. In DNA form, the CDR3 reads TGTGCCATCAGTGAGTCGGGAGGGTGGGGTACGCAGTATTTT.

This chain links TRBV10-1 with TRBJ2-5; D ambiguous. The CDR3 totals 13 residues. V was shortened by 3 bases and J by 2 bases, with 7 bases between the two germline ends. In germline, CDR1 is WNHNN, CDR2 SYGVQD (reference sequence). CDR3 protein: CASSDVTQETQYF. CDR3 nucleotide sequence: TGCGCCAGCAGTGATGTGACACAAGAGACCCAGTACTTC.

This clonotype was counted a few times. V usage is TRBV29-1 and J usage is TRBJ1-2, with TRBD1 identical over 10 bases. The CDR3 has 14 residues. The trim removed 7 bases at V and 6 bases at J, leaving 11 bases unmatched. CDR1 and CDR2 (germline): SQVTM, ANQGSEA. The CDR3 reads CSAFPGQGSDGYTF. DNA of the CDR3: TGCAGCGCGTTTCCGGGACAGGGGTCCGATGGCTACACCTTC.

The chain is built from TRBV5-1 and TRBJ2-5; a possible D gene is TRBD1 (7 bases). The CDR3 extends over 15 amino acids. Trimming removed 0 bases at V and 2 bases at J, with 11 bases between. CDR1 is SGHRS and CDR2 is YFSETQ in the germline V gene. CDR3 bases: TGCGCCAGCAGCTTGGCCAGGGGGGAACAAGAGACCCAGTACTTC. This encodes CASSLARGEQETQYF.

This chain links TRBV2 with TRBJ2-3; 9 nucleotides align to TRBD2. Germline-derived CDR1 and CDR2 are SNHLY and FYNNEI. The CDR3 covers 15 residues. With V trimmed by 7 bases and J by 11 bases, 16 bases remained unmatched. CDR3 loop: CASTQRGAGVNEQYF. The CDR3 DNA sequence: TGTGCCAGCACCCAGCGGGGGGCGGGGGTCAATGAGCAGTATTTT.

V gene TRBV11-2 combines with J gene TRBJ2-7, with 11 bases that match TRBD1. Germline CDR1 and CDR2: SGHAT and FQNNGV. With 2 bases clipped from V and 4 bases from J, the junction kept 4 bases outside the gene matches. This CDR3 spans 15 amino acids. CDR3 coding DNA: TGTGCCAGCAGCTTATCGGGACAGGGGGGTTACGAGCAGTACTTC. Translated: CASSLSGQGGYEQYF.

The CDR3 loop reads CASSPRDGNSPLHF. The CDR3 coding sequence is TGTGCCAGCAGTCCGCGGGACGGAAATTCACCCCTCCACTTT. This chain uses TRBV2 with TRBJ1-6; maybe TRBD1 (5 bases). CDR1 and CDR2 (germline): SNHLY, FYNNEI. Trimming took off 5 bases at V and 7 bases at J, with 12 bases between the two ends. This CDR3 comprises 14 residues.

The rearrangement uses TRBV7-6 and TRBJ2-5, with unresolved D. Trimming shortened V by 2 bases and J by 1 base, and 14 bases separated the two germline ends. Germline CDR1 reads SGHVS; CDR2 reads FNYEAQ. The CDR3 consists of 16 residues. The CDR3 region has the DNA TGTGCCAGCAGCTTAAGGGTCGTGGGGTTCCAAGAGACCCAGTACTTC. It encodes CASSLRVVGFQETQYF.

This chain connects TRBV10-3 to TRBJ2-3; 11 bases fit TRBD2. The CDR3 totals 16 residues. Germline assignment: CDR1 ENHRY and CDR2 SYGVKD. The J segment lost 5 bases and the V segment lost 2 bases, leaving 6 bases of the junction unmatched. Here the CDR3 DNA reads TGTGCCATCAGTGAGAAGACTAGCGGGGCGGTAGATACGCAGTATTTT. Protein: CAISEKTSGAVDTQYF.

This sequence joins TRBV20-1 and TRBJ1-1; 7 positions match TRBD1. In germline, CDR1 is DFQATT, CDR2 SNEGSKA (reference sequence). The trim removed 5 bases at V and 2 bases at J, leaving 8 bases unmatched. The CDR3 spans 14 residues. The CDR3 nucleotides read TGCAGTGCTGGGAAAGGACAGGCCAACACTGAAGCTTTCTTT. It is translated as CSAGKGQANTEAFF.

The chain recombines TRBV12-3 or TRBV12-4 with TRBJ2-3; TRBD2 aligns across 8 bases. V shed 6 bases, J shed 1 base, and the junction held 6 bases outside the gene matches. The CDR3 sequence is 15 residues long. CDR3 sequence reads: CASSRGRFGTDTQYF. The CDR3 coding sequence is TGTGCCAGCAGCCGCGGGAGGTTCGGCACAGATACGCAGTATTTT.

In this sample, this clonotype turned up a few times. Germline is not matched at one junction end, which may reflect a read error. This chain connects TRBV29-1 to TRBJ1-4; D remains unclear. CDR1 is SQVTM and CDR2 is ANQGSEA in the germline V gene. This CDR3 has 13 residues. The CDR3 DNA is TGCAGCGTCGAAGGGCCCGGTATAGGAAAACTGTTTTTT. It codes for CSVEGPGIGKLFF.

This chain joins TRBV11-2 and TRBJ2-3, with a weak D call TRBD2 (5 bases). The CDR3 loop spans 18 amino acids. Per the germline V gene, CDR1 is SGHAT and CDR2 is FQNNGV. Trimming stripped 0 bases from V and 0 bases from J, with 16 bases between. As DNA, the CDR3 is TGTGCCAGCAGCTTAGATATGGACTCAACGGCTAGCACAGATACGCAGTATTTT. The encoded protein is CASSLDMDSTASTDTQYF.

This chain links TRBV9 with TRBJ2-1, with 10 bases aligning to TRBD2. The length of the CDR3 is 16 residues. Germline CDR1 SGDLS, CDR2 YYNGEE. V lost 4 bases and J lost 1; bases outside the gene matches: 5. CDR3 nucleotides: TGTGCCAGCAGCCAAGCGGGGGGGTCGTCCTACAATGAGCAGTTCTTC. This codes for CASSQAGGSSYNEQFF.

The genes are TRBV5-1 and TRBJ2-5, with D perhaps given as TRBD1 or TRBD2 (6 bases each). In germline, CDR1 is SGHRS, CDR2 YFSETQ. The CDR3 totals 16 residues. V lost 3 bases and J lost 11, with 26 bases in between. CDR3 in DNA: TGCGCCAGCAGCTCCAAGGAGGGACACGACTTCAATGAGCAGTACTTC. Its translation: CASSSKEGHDFNEQYF.

This chain joins TRBV7-9 and TRBJ1-5; D is possibly TRBD1 (6 bases). The V gene lost 1 base and the J gene lost 4 bases, with 14 bases spanning the gap. This CDR3 is built from 16 residues. Germline CDR1 SEHNR, CDR2 FQNEAQ (reference sequence). The CDR3 DNA sequence: TGTGCCAGCAGCTTAGAAAGGGGCAGGGGTAATCAGCCCCAGCATTTT. Translated, it gives CASSLERGRGNQPQHF.

The chain is built from TRBV4-1 and TRBJ2-4, with D unclear. Gene TRBJ2-7 matches the end of the DNA better, so the J call may be wrong. From germline, CDR1 is MGHRA and CDR2 YSYEKL. The CDR3 runs 13 residues. CDR3 bases: TGCGCCAGCAGCCTCTACGACAACTACGAGCAGTACTTC. Translated: CASSLYDNYEQYF.

This rearrangement joins TRBV28 to TRBJ2-5, with 8 bases identical to TRBD1. Looked up from germline, CDR1 is MDHEN and CDR2 is SYDVKM. CDR3 length: 13 amino acids. The V segment lost 8 bases and the J segment 5 bases; nucleotides outside the gene matches: 7. This chain's CDR3 is CASQGARIETQYF. Written as DNA, the CDR3 is TGTGCCAGCCAGGGGGCCCGAATCGAGACCCAGTACTTC.